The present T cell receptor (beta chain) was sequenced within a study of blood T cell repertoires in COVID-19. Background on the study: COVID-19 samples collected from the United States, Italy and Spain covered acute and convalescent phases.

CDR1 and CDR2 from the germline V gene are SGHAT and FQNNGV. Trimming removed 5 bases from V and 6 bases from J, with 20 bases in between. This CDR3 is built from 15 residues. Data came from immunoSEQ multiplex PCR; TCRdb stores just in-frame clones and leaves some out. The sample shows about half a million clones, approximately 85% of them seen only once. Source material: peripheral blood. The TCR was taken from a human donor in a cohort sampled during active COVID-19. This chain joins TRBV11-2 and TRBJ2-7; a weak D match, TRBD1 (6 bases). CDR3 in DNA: TGTGCCAGCAGCCGCTGGGGGCAGGAGTCGGGCGAGCAGTACTTC. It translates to CASSRWGQESGEQYF.